Sequencing of this T cell receptor beta chain was carried out in a study of identical twins. This clonotype was observed a few times. TCRdb analysed the 5' RACE reads with MiXCR anew, one entry per CDR3 protein. The sample holds 1,800,000 or so distinct CDR3 sequences, under 35% seen once. This CDR3 region has 13 residues. In germline, CDR1 is LNHDA, CDR2 SQIVND (reference sequence). The rearrangement uses TRBV19 and TRBJ2-1, with D unclear. The J call is uncertain, as TRBJ2-7 better fits the DNA end. The receptor comes from a newborn girl in good health. What was sequenced was cord blood. The CDR3 DNA reads TGTGCCAGTAGTTCCACATCCTACAATGAGCAGTACTTC. As protein: CASSSTSYNEQYF.